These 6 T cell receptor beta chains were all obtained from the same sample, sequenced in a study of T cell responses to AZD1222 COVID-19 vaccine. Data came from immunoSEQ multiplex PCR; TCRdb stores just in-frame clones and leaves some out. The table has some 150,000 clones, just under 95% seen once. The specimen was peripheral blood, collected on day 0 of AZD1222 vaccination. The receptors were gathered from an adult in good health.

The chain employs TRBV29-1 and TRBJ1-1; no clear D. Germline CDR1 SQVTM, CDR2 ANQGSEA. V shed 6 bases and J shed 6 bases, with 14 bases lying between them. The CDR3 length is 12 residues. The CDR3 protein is CSVSLSNSEAFF. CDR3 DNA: TGCAGCGTATCCCTGTCCAACTCTGAAGCTTTCTTT.

The CDR3 coding sequence is TGTGCCAGCACCGTACAGGGTAGAGAGACCCAGTACTTC. Its translation is CASTVQGRETQYF. The chain is built from TRBV2 and TRBJ2-5; maybe TRBD1 (6 bases). There are 13 residues in the CDR3. CDR1 SNHLY and CDR2 FYNNEI come from the germline V gene. The ends were cut back, 7 bases at V and 4 bases at J, with 13 bases in the middle.

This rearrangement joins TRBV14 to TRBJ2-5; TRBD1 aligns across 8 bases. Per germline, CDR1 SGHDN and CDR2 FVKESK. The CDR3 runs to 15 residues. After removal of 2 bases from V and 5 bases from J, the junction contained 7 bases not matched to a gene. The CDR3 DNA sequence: TGTGCCAGCAGCCAATGGGCCAGGGGGCCTGAGACCCAGTACTTC. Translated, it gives CASSQWARGPETQYF.

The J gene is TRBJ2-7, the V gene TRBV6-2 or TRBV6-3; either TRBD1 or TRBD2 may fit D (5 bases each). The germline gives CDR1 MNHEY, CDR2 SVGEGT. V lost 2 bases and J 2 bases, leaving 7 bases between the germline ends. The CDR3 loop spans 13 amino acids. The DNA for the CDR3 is TGTGCCAGCAGTTACGTGGGGGCCTACGAGCAGTACTTC. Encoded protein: CASSYVGAYEQYF.

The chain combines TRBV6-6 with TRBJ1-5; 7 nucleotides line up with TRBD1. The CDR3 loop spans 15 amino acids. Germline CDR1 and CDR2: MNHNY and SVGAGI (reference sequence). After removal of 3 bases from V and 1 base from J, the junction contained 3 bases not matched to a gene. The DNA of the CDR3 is TGTGCCAGCAGTTATGAACAGGGGAGCAATCAGCCCCAGCATTTT. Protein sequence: CASSYEQGSNQPQHF.

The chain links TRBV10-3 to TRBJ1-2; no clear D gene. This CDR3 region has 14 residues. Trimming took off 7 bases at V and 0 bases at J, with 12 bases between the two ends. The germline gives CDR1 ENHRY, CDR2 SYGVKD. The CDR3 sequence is CAITRDGSNYGYTF. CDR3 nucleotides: TGTGCCATCACCCGAGACGGGTCTAACTATGGCTACACCTTC.